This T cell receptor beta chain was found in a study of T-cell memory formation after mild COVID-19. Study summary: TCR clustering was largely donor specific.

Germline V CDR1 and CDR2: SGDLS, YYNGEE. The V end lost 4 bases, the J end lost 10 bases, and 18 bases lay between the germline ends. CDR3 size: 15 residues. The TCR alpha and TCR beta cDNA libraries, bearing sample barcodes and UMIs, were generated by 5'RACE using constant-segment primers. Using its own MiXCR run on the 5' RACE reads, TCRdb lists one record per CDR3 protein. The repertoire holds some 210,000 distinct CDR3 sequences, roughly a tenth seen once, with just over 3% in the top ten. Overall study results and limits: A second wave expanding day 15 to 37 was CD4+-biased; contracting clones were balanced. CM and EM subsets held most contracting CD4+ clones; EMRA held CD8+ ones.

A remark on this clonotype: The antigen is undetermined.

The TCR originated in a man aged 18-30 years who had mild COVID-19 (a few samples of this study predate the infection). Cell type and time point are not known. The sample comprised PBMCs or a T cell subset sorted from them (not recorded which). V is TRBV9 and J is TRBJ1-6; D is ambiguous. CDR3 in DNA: TGTGCCAGCAGCCCAAGGTCGCAGAGTATCTCACCCCTCCACTTT. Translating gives CASSPRSQSISPLHF.